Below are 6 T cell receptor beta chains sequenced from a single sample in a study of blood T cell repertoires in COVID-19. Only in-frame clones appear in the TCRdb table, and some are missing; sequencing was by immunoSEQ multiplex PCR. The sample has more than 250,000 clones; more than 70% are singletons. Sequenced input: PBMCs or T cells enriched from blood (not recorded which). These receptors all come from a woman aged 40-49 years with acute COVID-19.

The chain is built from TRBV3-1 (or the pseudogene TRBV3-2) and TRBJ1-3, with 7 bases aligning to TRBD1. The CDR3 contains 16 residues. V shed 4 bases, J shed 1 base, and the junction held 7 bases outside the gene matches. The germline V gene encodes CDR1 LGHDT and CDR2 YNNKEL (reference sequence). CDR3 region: CASSRNVQGSGNTIYF. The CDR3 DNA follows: TGTGCCAGCAGCCGAAACGTACAGGGGTCTGGAAACACCATATATTTT.

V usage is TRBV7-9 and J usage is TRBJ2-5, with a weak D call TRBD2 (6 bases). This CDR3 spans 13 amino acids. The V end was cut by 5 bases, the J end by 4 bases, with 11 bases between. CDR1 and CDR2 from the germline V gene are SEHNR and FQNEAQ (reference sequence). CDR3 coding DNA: TGTGCCAGCAGCCCACCGGGAGTAGAGACCCAGTACTTC. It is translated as CASSPPGVETQYF. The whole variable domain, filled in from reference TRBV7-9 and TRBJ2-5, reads DTGVSQNPRHKITKRGQNVTFRCDPISEHNRLYWYRQTLGQGPEFLTYFQNEAQLEKSRLLSDRFSAERPKGSFSTLEIQRTEQGDSAMYLCASSPPGVETQYFGPGTRLLVL.

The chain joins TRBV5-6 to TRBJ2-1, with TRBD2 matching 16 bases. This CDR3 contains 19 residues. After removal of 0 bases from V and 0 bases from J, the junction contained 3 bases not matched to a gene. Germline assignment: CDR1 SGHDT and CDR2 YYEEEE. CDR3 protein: CASSLGGTSGRASYNEQFF. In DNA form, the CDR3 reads TGTGCCAGCAGCTTGGGGGGGACTAGCGGGAGGGCCTCCTACAATGAGCAGTTCTTC.

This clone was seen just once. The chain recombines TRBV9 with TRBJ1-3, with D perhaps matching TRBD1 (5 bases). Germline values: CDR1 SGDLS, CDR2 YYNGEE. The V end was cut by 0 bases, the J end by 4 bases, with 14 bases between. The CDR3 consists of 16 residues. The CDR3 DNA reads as TGTGCCAGCAGCGTAGGGATAACAGGTTCCGGAAACACCATATATTTT. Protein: CASSVGITGSGNTIYF.

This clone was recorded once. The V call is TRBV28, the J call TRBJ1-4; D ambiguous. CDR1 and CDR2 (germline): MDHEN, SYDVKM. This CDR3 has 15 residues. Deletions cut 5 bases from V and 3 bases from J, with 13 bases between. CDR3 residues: CASSLNNPANEKLFF. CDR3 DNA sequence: TGTGCCAGCAGTCTAAATAACCCCGCTAATGAAAAACTGTTTTTT.

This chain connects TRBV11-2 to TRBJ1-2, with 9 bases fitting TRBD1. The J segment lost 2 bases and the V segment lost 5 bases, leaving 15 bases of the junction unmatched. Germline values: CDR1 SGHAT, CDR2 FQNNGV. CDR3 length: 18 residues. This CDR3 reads CASSGPGTGLSANYGYTF. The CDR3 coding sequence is TGTGCCAGCAGCGGACCCGGGACAGGGCTGAGTGCAAACTATGGCTACACCTTC.